This T cell receptor (beta chain) was sequenced for a study of T-cell reconstitution after alpha-beta-depleted transplantation in children. Study-wide results and caveats: The study reportedly traced alpha-beta T cells about two months after transplant to several hundred expanded graft clones. A year post-transplant, T-cell counts and diversity derived mostly from newly produced T cells.

Preparation of the TCRbeta library involved a method that used unique molecular identifiers. TCRdb reanalysed the PCR reads using MiXCR and keeps one entry per CDR3 protein. The table shows roughly 570,000 distinct CDR3 sequences, with around 27% occurring only once. Notes on this clonotype: The target antigen is unknown.

Germline CDR1 SGHRS, CDR2 YFSETQ. V lost 7 bases and J 4 bases, leaving 10 bases between the germline ends. CDR3 size: 12 residues. The source was PBMCs, collected before TCRalphabeta/CD19-depleted stem cell transplant. The source of this sequence is a boy in the first two years of life with Wiskott-Aldrich syndrome, due to receive a stem cell transplant. The chain employs TRBV5-1 and TRBJ2-3; TRBD1 might be the D (6 bases). Here the CDR3 reads CASRQEADTQYF. DNA for the CDR3: TGCGCCAGCCGACAGGAGGCAGATACGCAGTATTTT.